A single T cell receptor beta chain is shown here with its context. Antigen unknown. This table comes from immunoSEQ multiplex PCR, and its TCRdb copy is limited to in-frame clones, with some not included. This table holds some 29,000 clones, roughly 86% found once. The sample belongs to a study of T cells in narcolepsy. Turning to the study itself: Donors had narcolepsy type 1 or type 2, or were healthy controls. The study's findings and limits: Autoreactive clonotypes reportedly recurred in blood of same and different patients, not controls.

Germline V CDR1 and CDR2: MNHEY, SVGAGI. The CDR3 loop spans 12 amino acids. V lost 8 bases, J lost 12 bases, and 7 bases stayed unmatched. This sequence was found in a human donor in good health. Material for sequencing was memory (CD45RA-) CD4+ T cells from blood. This chain uses TRBV6-5 with TRBJ2-1; 10 nucleotides align to TRBD2. CDR3 region: CASGIAGGPQFF. CDR3 bases: TGTGCCAGCGGGATAGCGGGAGGACCGCAGTTCTTC.